This section outlines one TCR beta chain sequence together with its context. V gave up 3 bases and J gave up 4 bases, with 15 bases separating them. There are 15 residues in the CDR3. Germline lookup yields CDR1 SGHAT and CDR2 FQNNGV. These data are taken from a study of blood T cell repertoires in COVID-19. In the original processing: Amplified reference gene primers provided the basis for estimating nucleated cell counts. Data came from immunoSEQ multiplex PCR; TCRdb stores just in-frame clones and leaves some out. V and J calls plus clone size are reproduced from that table; the DNA served to infer D and trimming. The sample lists around 100,000 clones; about 90% were seen once.

The V and J genes are TRBV11-2 and TRBJ1-1; possible D gene TRBD1, 6 bases. This receptor was identified in a man under 40 in a cohort sampled during active COVID-19. What was sequenced was peripheral blood. This CDR3 reads CASSFAGGPGTEAFF. DNA of the CDR3: TGTGCCAGCAGCTTTGCGGGGGGGCCAGGCACTGAAGCTTTCTTT.